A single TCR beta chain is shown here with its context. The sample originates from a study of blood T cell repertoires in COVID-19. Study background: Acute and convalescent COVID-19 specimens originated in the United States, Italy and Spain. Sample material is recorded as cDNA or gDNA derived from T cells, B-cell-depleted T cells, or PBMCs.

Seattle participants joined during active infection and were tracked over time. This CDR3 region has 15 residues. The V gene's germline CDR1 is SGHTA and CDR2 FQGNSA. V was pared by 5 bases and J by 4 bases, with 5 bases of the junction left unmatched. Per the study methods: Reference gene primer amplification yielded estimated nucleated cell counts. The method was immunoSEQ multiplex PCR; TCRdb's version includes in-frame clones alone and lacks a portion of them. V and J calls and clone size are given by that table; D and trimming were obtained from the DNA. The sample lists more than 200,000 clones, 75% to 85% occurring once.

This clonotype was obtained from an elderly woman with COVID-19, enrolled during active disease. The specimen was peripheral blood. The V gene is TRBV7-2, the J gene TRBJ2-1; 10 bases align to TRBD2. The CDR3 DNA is TGTGCCAGCAGCCCTAGCGGGGGAGGATACAATGAGCAGTTCTTC. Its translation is CASSPSGGGYNEQFF.